The 10 T cell receptor beta chains listed next were all sequenced from one sample in a study of cytomegalovirus exposure and HLA in healthy donors. With 60 Vbeta and 13 Jbeta primers, the PCR was carried out. Produced via immunoSEQ multiplex PCR; TCRdb's table is partial and in-frame only. Among about 120,000 clones listed, around 80% were seen once. Sequenced sample: PBMCs. The receptor set was obtained from a young man in good health and CMV-seropositive.

The rearrangement links TRBV28 to TRBJ1-1; 8 bases map to TRBD1. Germline loops: CDR1 MDHEN, CDR2 SYDVKM. The J segment lost 7 bases and the V segment lost 4 bases, leaving 14 bases of the junction unmatched. This CDR3 contains 16 residues. The CDR3 loop is CASSSPDRVAALEAFF. The CDR3 nucleotides are TGTGCCAGCAGTTCCCCGGACAGGGTGGCCGCCCTTGAAGCTTTCTTT. Combining the CDR3 with reference TRBV28 and TRBJ1-1 gives the whole variable domain DVKVTQSSRYLVKRTGEKVFLECVQDMDHENMFWYRQDPGLGLRLIYFSYDVKMKEKGDIPEGYSVSREKKERFSLILESASTNQTSMYLCASSSPDRVAALEAFFGQGTRLTVV.

V and J are TRBV19 and TRBJ2-3, with TRBD1 matching over 7 bases. J lost 0 bases, V lost 6 bases, and 12 bases had no gene match. This CDR3 is 17 amino acids long. Per germline, CDR1 LNHDA and CDR2 SQIVND (reference sequence). The CDR3 is CASSLYRGDVSTDTQYF. In DNA, the CDR3 is TGTGCCAGTAGCCTATACAGGGGTGATGTTAGCACAGATACGCAGTATTTT.

The chain recombines TRBV13 with TRBJ2-5; D possibly corresponds to TRBD1 (6 bases). Trimming removed 4 bases from V and 11 bases from J, with 20 bases in between. Germline V gene data show CDR1 as PRHDT and CDR2 as FYEKMQ (reference sequence). The CDR3 is 14 residues long. The CDR3 DNA follows: TGTGCCAGCAGCTCGGGACATCCTAGGTGGGAGCAGTACTTC. This sequence encodes CASSSGHPRWEQYF. The full variable domain, in which reference TRBV13 and TRBJ2-5 provide the parts outside the CDR3, is AAGVIQSPRHLIKEKRETATLKCYPIPRHDTVYWYQQGPGQDPQFLISFYEKMQSDKGSIPDRFSAQQFSDYHSELNMSSLELGDSALYFCASSSGHPRWEQYFGPGTRLLVL.

The chain combines TRBV30 with TRBJ1-3; D perhaps matches TRBD1 (6 bases). The CDR3 consists of 13 residues. Germline V lookup: CDR1 GTSNPN, CDR2 SVGIG (reference sequence). Trimming stripped 2 bases from V and 4 bases from J, with 9 bases between. The CDR3 protein is CAWSTGQGNTIYF. CDR3 nucleotide sequence: TGTGCCTGGAGTACAGGGCAAGGAAACACCATATATTTT.

This chain uses TRBV27 with TRBJ2-7; TRBD2 aligns across 8 bases. V lost 3 bases to trimming and J lost 3 bases; unmatched junction nucleotides: 7. CDR1 and CDR2 from the germline V gene are MNHEY and SMNVEV (reference sequence). The CDR3 contains 15 residues. CDR3 protein: CASSFAPGGGYEQYF. In nucleotides, the CDR3 is TGTGCCAGCAGTTTTGCCCCGGGGGGGGGCTACGAGCAGTACTTC.

J is TRBJ2-3 and V is TRBV9; D might be TRBD1 (6 bases). The CDR3 totals 15 residues. CDR1 is SGDLS, CDR2 YYNGEE, per germline. Trimming left V 4 bases short and J 2 bases short, with 14 bases between. The CDR3 nucleotides are TGTGCCAGCAGCCTAAGGGACACTTACACAGATACGCAGTATTTT. Encoded protein: CASSLRDTYTDTQYF.

This chain connects TRBV4-3 to TRBJ2-4, with D maybe TRBD2 (5 bases). The V end lost 0 bases, the J end lost 0 bases, and 18 bases lay between the germline ends. Germline CDR1 is LGHNA and CDR2 is YSLEER. This CDR3 has 19 residues. The CDR3 is CASSQDLSRGGLAKNIQYF. CDR3 nucleotides: TGCGCCAGCAGCCAAGATCTGTCCCGTGGCGGACTAGCCAAAAACATTCAGTACTTC.

The chain uses TRBV28 and TRBJ1-1; no definite D call. CDR1 MDHEN and CDR2 SYDVKM come from the germline V gene. Deletions cut 8 bases from V and 2 bases from J, with 15 bases between. This CDR3 is built from 14 residues. Written as DNA, the CDR3 is TGTGCCAGCTCTGAAGGTGGAGAAAACACTGAAGCTTTCTTT. Its protein product is CASSEGGENTEAFF.

The rearrangement links TRBV7-8 to TRBJ1-2; a weak D match, TRBD1 (5 bases). Trimming shortened V by 5 bases and J by 4 bases, and 11 bases separated the two germline ends. The germline gives CDR1 SGHVS, CDR2 FQNEAQ. This CDR3 contains 13 residues. CDR3: CASSPGNFYGYTF. Written as DNA, the CDR3 is TGTGCCAGCAGCCCAGGGAATTTCTATGGCTACACCTTC.

In its sample, this clone was seen a few times. The chain links TRBV28 to TRBJ2-6; D is uncertain. V was cut by 1 base and J by 1 base, with 2 bases left in between. Per germline, CDR1 MDHEN and CDR2 SYDVKM. The CDR3 extends over 14 amino acids. CDR3 region: CASSLLSGANVLTF. CDR3 in DNA: TGTGCCAGCAGTTTATTATCTGGGGCCAACGTCCTGACTTTC.